This T cell receptor beta chain was observed in a study of blood T cell repertoires in COVID-19 (dated by TCRdb to 2019 to 2021). About the study as a whole: Samples covering the acute and convalescent phases of COVID-19 were provided by collaborators in the United States, Italy and Spain. The prospective study material was composed of cDNA or gDNA derived from T cells, B-cell-depleted T cells, or PBMCs. Deeply sampled blood TCRbeta repertoires from subjects exposed to, actively infected with, or recovered from COVID-19 were included in the dataset. A freely available public database, intended as a resource for researchers studying the immune response to SARS-CoV-2, is where the repertoires were released. The samples were drawn from the first 160 participants of the ongoing ImmuneRACE study and from 950 to 1,500 subjects provided by 6 global collaborators. Sample metadata almost always included a de-identified subject ID, COVID-19 status, age in years and sex. Where HLA class I and class II types were available, the types were taken from metadata supplied by the sample provider, not from assay-based typing. Study-wide conclusions, independent of this receptor: How much clinical and demographic metadata was included differed by source and by participant, and the metadata was provided uncurated.

Participants in the prospective study were enrolled through a virtual design, were aged roughly 18 to 100 years, and lived in about 25 United States geographic areas. Cohort assignment in the prospective study relied on participant-reported clinical history from a screening survey and a study questionnaire. Each participant in the prospective study had whole blood, serum and a nasopharyngeal or oropharyngeal swab collected by mobile phlebotomists. Additional blood draws and questionnaires over a 2-month period could optionally be provided by prospective study participants. Prospective study blood samples were shipped either frozen or at room temperature before DNA extraction. TCRbeta CDR3 regions were amplified from genomic DNA using the immunoSEQ Assay, a bias-controlled multiplex PCR. Per the original workflow: Nucleated cell counts per sample were estimated from amplification of reference gene primers within the assay. To quantify the absolute abundance of each unique TCRbeta CDR3 rearrangement, sequence reads were collapsed and filtered. For each sample, productive Simpson clonality was calculated as the square root of Simpson's diversity index over productive rearrangements. TCRdb stores this immuneACCESS table with in-frame sequences only. Part of the clones is absent; in the studies checked, under half of the shortfall reflects unresolved V genes, and no reason is known for the rest. V, J and clone size derive from that table, while D and trimming were established from the DNA sequence. The sample includes fewer than 350,000 clones, with approximately 91% observed a single time. 2.3% of the sample goes to the ten largest clones.

As to this clone: There is no known antigen for this receptor. No much larger clone exists at a distance of one base, and base qualities are not known.

Taken from the germline V gene (reference sequence), the CDR1 and CDR2 loops are DFQATT and SNEGSKA. At the junction V is shortened by 5 bases and J by 10 bases; bases outside the gene matches: 4. Taken from cysteine to phenylalanine, the CDR3 has 11 residues. Just the 33-base CDR3 DNA is kept, in frame starting at base 1. Here the chain combines TRBV20-1 and TRBJ2-3; 9 of the junction bases match TRBD2. The clonotype originates from a woman between 40 and 50 years old with acute COVID-19. Sequences were obtained from PBMCs or T cells enriched from blood (not recorded which). The sequenced DNA: TGCAGTGCTCGGGGACTAGCCGCGCAGTATTTT. It translates as CSARGLAAQYF.